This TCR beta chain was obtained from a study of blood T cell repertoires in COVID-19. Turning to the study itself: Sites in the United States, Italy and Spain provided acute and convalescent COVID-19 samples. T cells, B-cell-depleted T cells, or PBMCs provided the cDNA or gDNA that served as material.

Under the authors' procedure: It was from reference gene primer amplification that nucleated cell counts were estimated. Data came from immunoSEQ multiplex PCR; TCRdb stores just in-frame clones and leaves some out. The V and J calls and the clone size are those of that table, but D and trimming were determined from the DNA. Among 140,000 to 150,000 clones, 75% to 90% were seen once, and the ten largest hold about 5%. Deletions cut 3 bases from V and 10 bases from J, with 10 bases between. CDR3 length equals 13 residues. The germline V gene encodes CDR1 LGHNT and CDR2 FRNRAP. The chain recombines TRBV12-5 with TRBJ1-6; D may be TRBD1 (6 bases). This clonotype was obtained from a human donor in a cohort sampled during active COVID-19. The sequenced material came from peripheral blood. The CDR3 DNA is TGTGCTAGTGGTTTCCAGGGGCTGTCACCCCTCCACTTT. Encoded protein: CASGFQGLSPLHF.